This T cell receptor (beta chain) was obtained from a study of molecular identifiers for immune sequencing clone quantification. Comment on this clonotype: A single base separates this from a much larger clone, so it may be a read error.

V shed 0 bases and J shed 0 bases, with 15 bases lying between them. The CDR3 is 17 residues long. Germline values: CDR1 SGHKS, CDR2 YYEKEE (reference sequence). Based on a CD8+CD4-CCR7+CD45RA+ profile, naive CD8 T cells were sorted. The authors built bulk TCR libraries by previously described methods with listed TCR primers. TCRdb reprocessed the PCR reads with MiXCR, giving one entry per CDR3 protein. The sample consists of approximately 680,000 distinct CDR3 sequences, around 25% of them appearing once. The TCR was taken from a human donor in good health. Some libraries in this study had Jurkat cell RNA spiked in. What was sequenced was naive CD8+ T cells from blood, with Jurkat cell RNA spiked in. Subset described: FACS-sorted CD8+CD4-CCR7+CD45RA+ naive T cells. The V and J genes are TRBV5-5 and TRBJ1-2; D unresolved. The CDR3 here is CASSLDPVTDPNYGYTF. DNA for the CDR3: TGTGCCAGCAGCTTGGATCCCGTAACGGATCCTAACTATGGCTACACCTTC.